This record covers a single TCR beta chain. What it binds is not known. The junction does not match germline at one end; this may be a read error. The length of the CDR3 is 16 residues. CDR1 SGHRS and CDR2 YFSETQ come from the germline V gene. These data belong to a study of tumor-infiltrating lymphocytes in primary liver carcinoma. Study-wide results and limits: Tumors reached a significantly greater top-250-clone fraction than blood did (p = 0.039).

Total RNA amounting to around 530 ng was the source from which TCR beta cDNA was made with a constant-region primer. A slightly modified ARM-PCR protocol with three nested multiplex PCR rounds produced these TCR beta libraries. Two initial PCR rounds of about 10 cycles each paired TRBV1-TRBV30 forward primers with a C-beta reverse primer. TCRdb ran MiXCR on the multiplex PCR reads and lists one entry per CDR3 protein. The table lists about 75,000 distinct CDR3 sequences, roughly 71% of them singletons, with about 26% in the top ten. RNA and DNA were co-extracted from approximately 20-30 mg of unsorted bulk tissue.

The source is a man aged 35 to 55 with primary liver carcinoma and hepatitis B virus infection. The V and J genes are TRBV5-1 and TRBJ2-3; the D is unclear. Sequenced material: tumor-adjacent normal liver tissue. As DNA, the CDR3 is TGCACCAGCAGCTTGGACGCAGCTCGGGGCACAGATACGCAGTATTTT. It translates to CTSSLDAARGTDTQYF.